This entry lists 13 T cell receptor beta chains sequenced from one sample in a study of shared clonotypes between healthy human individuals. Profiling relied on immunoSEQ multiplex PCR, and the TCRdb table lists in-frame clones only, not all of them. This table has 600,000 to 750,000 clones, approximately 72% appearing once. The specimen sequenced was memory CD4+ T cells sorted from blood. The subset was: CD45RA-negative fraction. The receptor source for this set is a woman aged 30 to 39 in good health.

The CDR3 DNA follows: TGCAGCGTGACGGCACGCGAGCAGTTCTTC. It specifies CSVTAREQFF. The gene calls are TRBV29-1 and TRBJ2-1; D is uncertain. CDR1 SQVTM and CDR2 ANQGSEA come from the germline V gene. The V end lost 6 bases, the J end lost 10 bases, and 10 bases lay between the germline ends. This CDR3 has 10 residues.

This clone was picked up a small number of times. CDR3 protein: CASSPPELLAGSYEQYF. The CDR3, as DNA: TGTGCCAGCAGTCCCCCTGAACTGCTGGCAGGCTCCTACGAGCAGTACTTC. The chain joins TRBV27 to TRBJ2-7; D is unclear. Germline values: CDR1 MNHEY, CDR2 SMNVEV (reference sequence). Between the trimmed V and J ends, which lost 5 bases and 0 bases, there was a span of 20 bases. The CDR3 has 17 amino acids.

The chain's CDR3 is CASSLGSQGGEKLFF. DNA of the CDR3: TGCGCCAGCAGCTTGGGATCCCAGGGAGGCGAAAAACTGTTTTTT. V and J are TRBV5-1 and TRBJ1-4; D possibly corresponds to TRBD1 (5 bases). Germline V gives CDR1 SGHRS, CDR2 YFSETQ. V lost 0 bases to trimming and J lost 8 bases, with 14 bases between them. The CDR3 is made up of 15 amino acids.

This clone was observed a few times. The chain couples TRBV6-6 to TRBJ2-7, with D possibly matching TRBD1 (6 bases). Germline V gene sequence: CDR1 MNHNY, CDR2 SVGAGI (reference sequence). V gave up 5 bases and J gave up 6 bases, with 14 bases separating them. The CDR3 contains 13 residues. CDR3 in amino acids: CASSQRTVGEQYF. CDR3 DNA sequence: TGTGCCAGCAGTCAACGGACAGTCGGCGAGCAGTACTTC.

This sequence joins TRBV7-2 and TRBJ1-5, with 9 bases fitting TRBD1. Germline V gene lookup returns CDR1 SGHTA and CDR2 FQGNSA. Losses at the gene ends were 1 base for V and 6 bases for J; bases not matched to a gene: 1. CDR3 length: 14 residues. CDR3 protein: CASSLGTGVQPQHF. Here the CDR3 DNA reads TGTGCCAGCAGCTTAGGGACAGGGGTTCAGCCCCAGCATTTT.

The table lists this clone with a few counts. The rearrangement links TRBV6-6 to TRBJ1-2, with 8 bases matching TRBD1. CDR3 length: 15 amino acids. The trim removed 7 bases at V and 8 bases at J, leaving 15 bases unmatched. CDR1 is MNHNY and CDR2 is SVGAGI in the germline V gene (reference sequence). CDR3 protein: CASNDPRTGPHGYTF. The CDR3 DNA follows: TGTGCCAGCAACGACCCCAGGACAGGGCCACACGGCTACACCTTC.

The CDR3 nucleotides are TGTGCCAGCTCGCCAGGGACAGCAAAGAACACTGAAGCTTTCTTT. As protein: CASSPGTAKNTEAFF. This rearrangement joins TRBV18 to TRBJ1-1; TRBD1 matches at 7 bases. Germline V CDR1 and CDR2: KGHSH, LQKENI. The CDR3 runs to 15 residues. The J segment lost 1 base and the V segment lost 6 bases, leaving 8 bases of the junction unmatched.

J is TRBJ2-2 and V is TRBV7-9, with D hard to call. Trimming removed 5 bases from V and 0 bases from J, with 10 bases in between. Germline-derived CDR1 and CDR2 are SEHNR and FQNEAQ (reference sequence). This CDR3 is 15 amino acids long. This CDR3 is CASSITAPNTGELFF. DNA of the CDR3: TGTGCCAGCAGCATCACGGCACCGAACACCGGGGAGCTGTTTTTT.

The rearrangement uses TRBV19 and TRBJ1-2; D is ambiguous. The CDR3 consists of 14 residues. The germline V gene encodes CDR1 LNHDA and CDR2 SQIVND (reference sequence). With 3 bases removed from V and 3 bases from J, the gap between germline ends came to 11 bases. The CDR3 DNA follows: TGTGCCAGTAGTATCCGGAGGAGGGACTATGGCTACACCTTC. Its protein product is CASSIRRRDYGYTF.

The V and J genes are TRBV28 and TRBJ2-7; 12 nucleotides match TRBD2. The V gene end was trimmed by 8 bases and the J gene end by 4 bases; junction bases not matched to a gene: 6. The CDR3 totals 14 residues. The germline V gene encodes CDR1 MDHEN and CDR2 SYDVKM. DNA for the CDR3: TGTGCCAGCGTGGCTAGCGGGAGGGTGTACGAGCAGTACTTC. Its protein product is CASVASGRVYEQYF.

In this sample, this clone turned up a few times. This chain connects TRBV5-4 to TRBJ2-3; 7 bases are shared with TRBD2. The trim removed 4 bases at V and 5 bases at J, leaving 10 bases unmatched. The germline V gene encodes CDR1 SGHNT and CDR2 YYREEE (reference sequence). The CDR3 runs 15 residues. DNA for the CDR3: TGTGCCAGCAGCGATACTAGCGCTCGAGGAGATACGCAGTATTTT. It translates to CASSDTSARGDTQYF.

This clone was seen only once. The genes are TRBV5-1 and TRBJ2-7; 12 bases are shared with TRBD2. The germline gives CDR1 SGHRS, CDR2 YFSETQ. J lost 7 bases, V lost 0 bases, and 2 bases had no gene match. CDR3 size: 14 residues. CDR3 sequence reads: CASSLGLAGAEQYF. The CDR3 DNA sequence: TGCGCCAGCAGCTTGGGACTAGCGGGAGCGGAGCAGTACTTC.

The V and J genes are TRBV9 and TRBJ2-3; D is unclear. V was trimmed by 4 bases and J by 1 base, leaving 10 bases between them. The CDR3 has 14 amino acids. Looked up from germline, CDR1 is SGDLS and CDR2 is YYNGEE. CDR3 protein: CASSPRTGTDTQYF. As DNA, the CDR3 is TGTGCCAGCAGCCCTCGGACGGGCACAGATACGCAGTATTTT. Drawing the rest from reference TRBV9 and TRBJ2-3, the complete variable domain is DSGVTQTPKHLITATGQRVTLRCSPRSGDLSVYWYQQSLDQGLQFLIQYYNGEERAKGNILERFSAQQFPDLHSELNLSSLELGDSALYFCASSPRTGTDTQYFGPGTRLTVL.